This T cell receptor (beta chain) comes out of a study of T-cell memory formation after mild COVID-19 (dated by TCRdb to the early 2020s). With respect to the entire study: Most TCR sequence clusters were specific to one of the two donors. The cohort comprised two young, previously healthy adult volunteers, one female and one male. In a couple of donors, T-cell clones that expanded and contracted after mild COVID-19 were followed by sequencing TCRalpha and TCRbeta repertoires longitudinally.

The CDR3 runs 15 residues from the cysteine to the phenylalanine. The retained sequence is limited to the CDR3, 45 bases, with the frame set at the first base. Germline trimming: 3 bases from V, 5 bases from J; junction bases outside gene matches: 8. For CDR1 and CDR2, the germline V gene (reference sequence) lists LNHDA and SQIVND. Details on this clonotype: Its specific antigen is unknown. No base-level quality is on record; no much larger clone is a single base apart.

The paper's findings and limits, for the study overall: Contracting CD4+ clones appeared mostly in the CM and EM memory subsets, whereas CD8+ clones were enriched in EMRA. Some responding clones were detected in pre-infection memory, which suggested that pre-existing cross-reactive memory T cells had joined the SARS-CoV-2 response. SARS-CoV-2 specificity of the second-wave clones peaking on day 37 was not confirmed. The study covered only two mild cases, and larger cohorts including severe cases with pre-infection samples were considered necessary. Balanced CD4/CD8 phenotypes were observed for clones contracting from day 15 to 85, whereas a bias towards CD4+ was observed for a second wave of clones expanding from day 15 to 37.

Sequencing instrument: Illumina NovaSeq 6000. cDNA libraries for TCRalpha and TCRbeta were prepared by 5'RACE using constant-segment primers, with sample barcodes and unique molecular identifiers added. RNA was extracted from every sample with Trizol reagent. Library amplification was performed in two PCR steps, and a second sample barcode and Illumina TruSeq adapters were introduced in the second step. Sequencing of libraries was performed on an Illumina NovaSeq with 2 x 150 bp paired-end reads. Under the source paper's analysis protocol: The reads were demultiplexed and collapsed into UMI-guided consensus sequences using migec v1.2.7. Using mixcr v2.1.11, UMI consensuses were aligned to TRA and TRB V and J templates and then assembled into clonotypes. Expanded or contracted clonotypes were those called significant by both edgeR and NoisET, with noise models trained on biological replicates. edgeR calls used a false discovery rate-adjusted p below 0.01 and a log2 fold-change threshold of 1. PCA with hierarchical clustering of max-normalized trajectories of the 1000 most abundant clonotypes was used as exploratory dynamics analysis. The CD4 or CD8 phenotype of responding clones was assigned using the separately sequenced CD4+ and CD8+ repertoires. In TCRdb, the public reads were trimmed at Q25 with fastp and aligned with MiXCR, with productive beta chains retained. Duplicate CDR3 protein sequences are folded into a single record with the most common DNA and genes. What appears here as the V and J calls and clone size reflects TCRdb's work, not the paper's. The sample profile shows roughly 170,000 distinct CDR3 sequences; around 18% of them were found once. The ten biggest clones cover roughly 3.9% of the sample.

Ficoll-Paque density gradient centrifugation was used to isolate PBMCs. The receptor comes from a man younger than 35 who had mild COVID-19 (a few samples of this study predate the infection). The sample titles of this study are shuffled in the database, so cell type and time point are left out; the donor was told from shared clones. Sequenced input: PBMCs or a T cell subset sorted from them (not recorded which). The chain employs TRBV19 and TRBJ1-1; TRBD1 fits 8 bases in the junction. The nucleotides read TGTGCCAGTAGTATCCAAACAGGGGGAGGGACTGAAGCTTTCTTT. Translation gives CASSIQTGGGTEAFF. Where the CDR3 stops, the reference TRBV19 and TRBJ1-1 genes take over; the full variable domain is DGGITQSPKYLFRKEGQNVTLSCEQNLNHDAMYWYRQDPGQGLRLIYYSQIVNDFQKGDIAEGYSVSREKKESFPLTVTSAQKNPTAFYLCASSIQTGGGTEAFFGQGTRLTVV.